This T cell receptor (beta chain) was documented in a study of blood T cell repertoires in COVID-19. Study overall: Collection of acute and convalescent COVID-19 samples took place in the United States, Italy and Spain. T cells, B-cell-depleted T cells, or PBMCs provided the cDNA or gDNA that served as material.

Original processing notes: For nucleated cells, counts were estimated from reference gene primer amplification. The assay was immunoSEQ multiplex PCR, and TCRdb's table has in-frame clones only and misses some. D and trimming were read from the DNA, whereas the V and J calls and clone size are those reported in that table. The sample consists of 220,000 or so clones, approximately 84% of them appearing once. V gave up 8 bases and J gave up 1 base; unmatched junction bases: 1. Germline V CDR1 and CDR2: MDHEN, SYDVKM. The CDR3 spans 13 residues. The rearrangement joins TRBV28 to TRBJ2-7; 11 nucleotides align to TRBD1. This TCR was recovered from a man aged 50 to 59 who had recovered from COVID-19. The sequenced sample was peripheral blood. The CDR3 here is CASGTGGSYEQYF. The CDR3 nucleotides read TGTGCCAGCGGGACAGGGGGATCCTACGAGCAGTACTTC.